Listed here is a single T cell receptor beta chain. Trimming took 8 bases from V and 4 from J; bases not matched to a gene: 7. Germline V gene lookup returns CDR1 SGHVS and CDR2 FNYEAQ. CDR3 size: 15 residues. The data were taken from a study of T cells in Graves' hyperthyroidism and ophthalmopathy. RNA transcripts served as the template for amplifying TCR beta CDR3 regions. The TCR CDR3 first-round RT-PCR relied on the HTBI primer set. TCRdb re-called the multiplex PCR reads with MiXCR, one entry per CDR3 protein. The repertoire has about 49,000 distinct CDR3 sequences, approximately 58% of them found once; the top ten carry roughly 30%.

The specimen was peripheral blood or thyroid tissue (not recorded which). The chain has TRBV7-6 and TRBJ2-2, with 10 bases matching TRBD1. This receptor was taken from a man aged 18 to 29 with Graves' hyperthyroidism. CDR3 protein: CASQRQGAITGELFF. In DNA, the CDR3 is TGTGCCAGCCAACGACAGGGGGCTATCACCGGGGAGCTGTTTTTT.